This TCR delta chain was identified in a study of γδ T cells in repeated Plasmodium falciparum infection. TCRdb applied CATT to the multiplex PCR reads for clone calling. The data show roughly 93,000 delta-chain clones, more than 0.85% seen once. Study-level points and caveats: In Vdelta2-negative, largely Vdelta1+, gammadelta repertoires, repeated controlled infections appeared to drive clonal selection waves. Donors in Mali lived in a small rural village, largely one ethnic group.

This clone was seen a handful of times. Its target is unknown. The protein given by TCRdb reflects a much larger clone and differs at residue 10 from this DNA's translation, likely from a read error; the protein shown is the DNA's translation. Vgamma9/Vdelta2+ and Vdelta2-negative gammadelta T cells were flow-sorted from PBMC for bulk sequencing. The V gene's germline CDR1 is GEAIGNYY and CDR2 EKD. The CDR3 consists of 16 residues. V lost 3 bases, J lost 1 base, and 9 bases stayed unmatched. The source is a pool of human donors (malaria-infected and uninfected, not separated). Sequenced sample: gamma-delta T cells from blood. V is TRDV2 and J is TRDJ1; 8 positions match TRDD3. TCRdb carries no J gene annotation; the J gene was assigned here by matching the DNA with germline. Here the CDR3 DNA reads TGTGCCTGTGACCCACGTACTGGGGGGGGCACCGATAAACTCATCTTT. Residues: CACDPRTGGGTDKLIF.